This T cell receptor beta chain comes out of a study of CXCR3-negative and CXCR3-positive naive CD8 T cells. Background on the study: The dataset comprises some 150 million TRB reads in total, with about 1.5 +/- 0.3 million reads per library.

The TRB cDNA libraries were prepared by 5' RACE with UMI labels. After re-calling the 5' RACE reads, TCRdb lists one entry per CDR3 protein, DNA absent. This repertoire includes about 130,000 distinct CDR3 sequences. CD45RO-CCR7+CD27+CD95- cells counted as naive CD8+ T cells. Comment on this clonotype: Its antigen is unidentified.

There are 11 residues in the CDR3. Germline-derived CDR1 and CDR2 are SGHKS and YYEKEE (reference sequence). Study-wide findings and caveats: Unlike memory cells, which differed, naive CXCR3-negative and CXCR3-positive cells had similar TRBV-TRBJ usage.

The source is a human donor in good health. Some clones in this sample may be carry-over from other donors' samples. The J gene is TRBJ2-5, the V gene TRBV5-5. Sequencing was carried out using naive CXCR3- CD8+ T cells from blood. Subset specified: CD45RO-CCR7+CD27+CD95- naive CD8+ T cells lacking CXCR3 (TNR3-). CDR3: CASSLGWTQYF. The variable domain in full, completed from reference TRBV5-5 and TRBJ2-5, reads DAGVTQSPTHLIKTRGQQVTLRCSPISGHKSVSWYQQVLGQGPQFIFQYYEKEERGRGNFPDRFSARQFPNYSSELNVNALLLGDSALYLCASSLGWTQYFGPGTRLLVL.